This TCR beta chain was found in a study of T cell responses to AZD1222 COVID-19 vaccine. The CDR3 contains 18 residues. Trimming at V came to 1 base and at J to 6 bases, leaving 13 bases not matched to a gene. The germline CDR1 and CDR2 sequences are ENHRY and SYGVKD. Whole-study results and caveats: Per reports, nearly half of all spike-specific TCRs target regions that are unmutated in variants. Two doses of AZD1222 preceded a rise in Spike-specific TCR breadth and depth.

Details on this clone: Its target is not known.

Measured with immunoSEQ multiplex PCR; TCRdb has only the in-frame clones, and not every one. The sample yields 98,000 or so clones, roughly 86% seen once. This chain joins TRBV10-3 and TRBJ2-3; 10 nucleotides line up with TRBD1. The sequence was collected from an adult who received the MenACWY meningococcal vaccine as a control. The sample in question was peripheral blood, obtained 28 days after the second dose of the MenACWY control vaccine. CDR3 nucleotide sequence: TGTGCCATCAGTGAGTTGATAGGGGACAGGGGCCCTAAGGATACGCAGTATTTT. Its translation: CAISELIGDRGPKDTQYF.